The TCR beta chain described here comes from a study of tumor and adjacent non-tumor tissue in lung cancer. Across the study: Stage I to III disease affected about ten men and about five women aged roughly 30 to 76.

RNA was extracted from bulk tissue without any cell sorting. Donors were chemotherapy-naive, newly diagnosed lung cancer surgical patients in China, August–late 2014. A modified ARM-PCR protocol with three rounds of nested PCR amplified TCRbeta. TCRdb redid the calling of the multiplex PCR reads with MiXCR, one entry per CDR3 protein. The sample comprises about 110,000 distinct CDR3 sequences, 75% of which are singletons, and 37% rests with the top ten. The CDR3 has 14 residues. CDR1 is SGHAT, CDR2 FQNNGV, per germline. The TCR originated in a woman aged 55-69 years with non-small cell lung cancer. Material: lung tumor tissue. The chain joins TRBV11-2 to TRBJ1-6, with a possible D match to TRBD1 (6 bases). CDR3 coding DNA: TGTAACAGCAGCTTAGACCCAGGGGCCTCACCCCTCCACTTT. Translating gives CNSSLDPGASPLHF.